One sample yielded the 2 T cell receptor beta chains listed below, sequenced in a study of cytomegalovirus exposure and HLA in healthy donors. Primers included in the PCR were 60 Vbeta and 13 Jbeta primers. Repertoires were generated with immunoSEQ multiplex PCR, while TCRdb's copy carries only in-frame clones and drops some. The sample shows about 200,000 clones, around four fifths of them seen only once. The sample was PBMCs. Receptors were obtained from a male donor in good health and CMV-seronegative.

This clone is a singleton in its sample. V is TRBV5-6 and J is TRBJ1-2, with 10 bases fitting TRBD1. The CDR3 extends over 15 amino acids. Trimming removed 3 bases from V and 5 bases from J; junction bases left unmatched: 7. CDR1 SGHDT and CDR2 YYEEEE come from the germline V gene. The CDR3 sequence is CASSSNPGQGYGYTF. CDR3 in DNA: TGTGCCAGCAGCTCTAATCCGGGACAGGGGTATGGCTACACCTTC.

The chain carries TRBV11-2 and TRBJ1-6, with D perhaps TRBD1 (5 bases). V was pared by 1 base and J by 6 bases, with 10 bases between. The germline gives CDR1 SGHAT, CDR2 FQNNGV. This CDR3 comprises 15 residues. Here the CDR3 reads CASSLAGLGNSPLHF. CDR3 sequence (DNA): TGTGCCAGCAGCTTAGCAGGGTTGGGTAATTCACCCCTCCACTTT.